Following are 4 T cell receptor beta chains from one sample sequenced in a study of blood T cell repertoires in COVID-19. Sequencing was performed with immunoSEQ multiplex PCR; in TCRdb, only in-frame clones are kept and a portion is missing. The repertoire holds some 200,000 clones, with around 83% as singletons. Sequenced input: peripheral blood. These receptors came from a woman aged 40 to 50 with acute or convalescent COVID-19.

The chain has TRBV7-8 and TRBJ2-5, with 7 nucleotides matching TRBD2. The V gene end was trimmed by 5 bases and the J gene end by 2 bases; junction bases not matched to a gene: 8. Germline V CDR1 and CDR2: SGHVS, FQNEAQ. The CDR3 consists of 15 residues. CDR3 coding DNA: TGTGCCAGCAGCGGCCGCTGGGGGGGGCAAGAGACCCAGTACTTC. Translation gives CASSGRWGGQETQYF.

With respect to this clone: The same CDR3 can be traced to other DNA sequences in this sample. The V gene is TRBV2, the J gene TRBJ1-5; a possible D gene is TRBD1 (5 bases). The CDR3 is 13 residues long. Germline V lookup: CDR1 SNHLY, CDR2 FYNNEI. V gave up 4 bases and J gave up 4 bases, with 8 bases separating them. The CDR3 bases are TGTGCCAGCAGTGGCCAGGGAAATCAGCCCCAGCATTTT. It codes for CASSGQGNQPQHF.

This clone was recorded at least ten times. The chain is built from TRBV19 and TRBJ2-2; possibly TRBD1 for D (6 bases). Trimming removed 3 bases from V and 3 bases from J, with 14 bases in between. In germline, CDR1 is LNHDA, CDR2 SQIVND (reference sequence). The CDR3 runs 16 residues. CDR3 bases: TGTGCCAGTAGTATTCGAAGGAAGGGGGACACCGGGGAGCTGTTTTTT. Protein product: CASSIRRKGDTGELFF. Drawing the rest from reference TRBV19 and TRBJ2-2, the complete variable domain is DGGITQSPKYLFRKEGQNVTLSCEQNLNHDAMYWYRQDPGQGLRLIYYSQIVNDFQKGDIAEGYSVSREKKESFPLTVTSAQKNPTAFYLCASSIRRKGDTGELFFGEGSRLTVL.

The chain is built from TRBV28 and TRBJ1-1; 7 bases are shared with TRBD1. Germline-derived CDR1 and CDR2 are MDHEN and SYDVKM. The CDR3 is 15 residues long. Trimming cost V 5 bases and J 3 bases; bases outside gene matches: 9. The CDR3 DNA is TGTGCCAGCAGTAAGACAGGGCAGGGGGACACTGAAGCTTTCTTT. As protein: CASSKTGQGDTEAFF.